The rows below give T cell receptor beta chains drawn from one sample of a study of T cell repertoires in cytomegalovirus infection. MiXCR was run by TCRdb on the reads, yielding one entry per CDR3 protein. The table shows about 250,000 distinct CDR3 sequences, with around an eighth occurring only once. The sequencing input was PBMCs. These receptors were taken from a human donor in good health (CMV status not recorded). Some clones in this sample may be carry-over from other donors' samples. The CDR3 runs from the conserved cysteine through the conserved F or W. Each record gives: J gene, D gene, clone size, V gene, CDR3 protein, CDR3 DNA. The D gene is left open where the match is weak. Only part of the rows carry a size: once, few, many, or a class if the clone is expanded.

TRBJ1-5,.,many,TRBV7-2,CASSLGGTGPYSNQPQHF,TGTGCCAGCAGCCTCGGAGGGACGGGCCCTTATAGCAATCAGCCCCAGCATTTT
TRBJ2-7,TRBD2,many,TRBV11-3,CASSAGLAGVSEEYF,TGTGCCAGCAGCGCGGGACTAGCGGGAGTAAGTGAAGAGTACTTC
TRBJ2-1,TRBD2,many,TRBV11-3,CASSLVGLAGYNEQFF,TGTGCCAGCAGCTTAGTAGGACTAGCGGGATACAATGAGCAGTTCTTC
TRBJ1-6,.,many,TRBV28,CASSLWVTGVRNSPLHF,TGTGCCAGCAGTTTATGGGTGACAGGAGTCCGAAATTCACCCCTCCACTTT
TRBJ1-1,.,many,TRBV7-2,CASSLAGPNTEAFF,TGTGCCAGCAGCTTAGCAGGGCCGAACACTGAAGCTTTCTTT
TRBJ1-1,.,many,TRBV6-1,CASRIGMNTEAFF,TGTGCCAGCAGGATAGGGATGAACACTGAAGCTTTCTTT
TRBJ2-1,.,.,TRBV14,CASSGGQFSSYNEQFF,TGTGCCAGCAGCGGGGGACAATTTAGCTCCTACAATGAGCAGTTCTTC
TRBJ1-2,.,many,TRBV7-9,CASSLDMTYGYTF,TGTGCCAGCAGCTTAGACATGACCTATGGCTACACCTTC
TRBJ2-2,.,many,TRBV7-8,CASSFVRGLGGELFF,TGTGCCAGCAGCTTTGTACGGGGGCTGGGAGGGGAGCTGTTTTTT
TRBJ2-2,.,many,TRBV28,CASSVAAELFF,TGTGCCAGCAGTGTAGCGGCTGAGCTGTTTTTT
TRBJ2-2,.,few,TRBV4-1,CASSREGDSNTGELFF,TGCGCCAGCAGCCGGGAGGGGGACAGCAACACCGGGGAGCTGTTTTTT
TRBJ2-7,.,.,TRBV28,CASTPPGPAYEQYF,TGTGCCAGCACTCCGCCCGGGCCCGCCTACGAGCAGTACTTC
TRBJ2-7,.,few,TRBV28,CASSSGREQYF,TGTGCCAGCAGTTCAGGACGCGAGCAGTACTTC
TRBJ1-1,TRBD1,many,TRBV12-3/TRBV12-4,CASSYDRANTEAFF,TGTGCCAGCAGTTATGACAGGGCCAACACTGAAGCTTTCTTT
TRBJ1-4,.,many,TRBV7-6,CASCSGATNEKLFF,TGTGCCAGCTGTTCGGGTGCAACTAATGAAAAACTGTTTTTT
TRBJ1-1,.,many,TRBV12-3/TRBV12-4,CASSLLDWGGGEAFF,TGTGCCAGCAGCTTACTTGACTGGGGCGGGGGAGAAGCTTTCTTT
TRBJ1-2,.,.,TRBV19,CASSTLGYGYTF,TGTGCCAGTAGTACACTGGGCTATGGCTACACCTTC
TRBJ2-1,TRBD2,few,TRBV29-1,CSVEDPAGGINEQFF,TGCAGCGTTGAAGATCCAGCGGGGGGGATCAATGAGCAGTTCTTC
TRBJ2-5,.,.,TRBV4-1,CASSQRGGQQETQYF,TGTGCCAGCAGCCAACGAGGGGGGCAGCAAGAGACCCAGTACTTC
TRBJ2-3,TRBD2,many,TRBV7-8,CASSLLAGPNTDTQYF,TGTGCCAGCAGCCTACTAGCGGGGCCTAACACAGATACGCAGTATTTT
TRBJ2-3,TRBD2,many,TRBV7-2,CASSLARLAGERDTQYF,TGTGCCAGCAGCTTAGCGAGACTAGCGGGAGAAAGAGATACGCAGTATTTT
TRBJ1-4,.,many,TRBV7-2,CASSLIGGGRGAGEKLFF,TGTGCCAGCAGCTTGATTGGGGGCGGCAGAGGGGCGGGTGAAAAACTGTTTTTT
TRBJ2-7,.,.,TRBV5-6,CASSTRRGTYEQYF,TGTGCCAGCAGCACCCGGCGGGGCACCTACGAGCAGTACTTC
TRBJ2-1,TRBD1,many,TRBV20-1,CSARDRGGEQFF,TGCAGTGCGAGGGACAGGGGAGGAGAGCAGTTCTTC
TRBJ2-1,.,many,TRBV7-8,CASSSGVPNEQFF,TGTGCCAGCAGCTCCGGGGTCCCTAATGAGCAGTTCTTC
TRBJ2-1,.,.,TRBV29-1,CSVDVGGDEQFF,TGCAGCGTTGATGTCGGGGGCGATGAGCAGTTCTTC
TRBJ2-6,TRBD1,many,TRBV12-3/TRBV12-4,CASSTGAGANVLTF,TGTGCCAGCAGTACAGGGGCTGGGGCCAACGTCCTGACTTTC
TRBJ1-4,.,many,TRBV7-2,CASSNGQTGSEKLFF,TGTGCCAGCAGCAACGGACAGACGGGGAGTGAAAAACTGTTTTTT
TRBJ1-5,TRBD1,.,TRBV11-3,CASSLPPIPSGTGPIQPQHF,TGTGCCAGCAGCCTTCCTCCAATCCCTTCCGGGACAGGGCCCATTCAGCCCCAGCATTTT
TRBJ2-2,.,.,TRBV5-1,CASSIGQTTGELFF,TGCGCCAGCAGCATAGGACAGACCACCGGGGAGCTGTTTTTT
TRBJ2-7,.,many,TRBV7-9,CASSLERSAVDEQYF,TGTGCCAGCAGCTTAGAAAGAAGCGCAGTAGACGAGCAGTACTTC
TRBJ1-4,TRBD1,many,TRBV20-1,CSAGPTGVEKLFF,TGCAGTGCTGGCCCCACAGGGGTTGAAAAACTGTTTTTT
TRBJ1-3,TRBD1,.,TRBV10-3,CAISRTGNSGNTIYF,TGTGCCATCAGCAGGACAGGGAACTCTGGAAACACCATATATTTT
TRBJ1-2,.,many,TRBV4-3,CASSQVKDYGYTF,TGCGCCAGCAGCCAAGTTAAAGATTATGGCTACACCTTC
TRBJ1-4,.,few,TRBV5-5,CASSLVATAFNEKLFF,TGTGCCAGCAGCTTGGTTGCGACAGCGTTCAATGAAAAACTGTTTTTT
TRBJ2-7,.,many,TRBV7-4,CAGTREDRRSYEQYF,TGTGCCGGGACCAGGGAGGACAGGCGCTCCTACGAGCAGTACTTC
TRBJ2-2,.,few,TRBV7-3,CASTEGGAGTGELFF,TGTGCCAGCACCGAAGGAGGGGCAGGCACCGGGGAGCTGTTTTTT
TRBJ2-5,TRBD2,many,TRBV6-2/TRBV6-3,CASSYSGLAGATTQYF,TGTGCCAGCAGTTACTCGGGGCTAGCGGGCGCAACGACCCAGTACTTC
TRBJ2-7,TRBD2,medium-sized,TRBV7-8,CASSVDGTSYEQYF,TGTGCCAGCAGCGTAGACGGGACTAGCTACGAGCAGTACTTC
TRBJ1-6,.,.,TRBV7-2,CASSHSQGPPLHF,TGTGCCAGCAGCCACTCGCAGGGCCCCCCCCTCCACTTT
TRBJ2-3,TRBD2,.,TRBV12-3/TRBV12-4,CASSSRAVSGRPDTQYF,TGTGCCAGCAGTTCCCGGGCGGTAAGCGGGAGGCCAGATACGCAGTATTTT
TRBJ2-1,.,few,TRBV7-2,CASSPMDEQFF,TGTGCCAGCAGCCCGATGGATGAGCAGTTCTTC
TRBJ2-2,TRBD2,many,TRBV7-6,CASSPIVSGRAVAGELFF,TGTGCCAGCAGCCCTATCGTTAGCGGGAGGGCCGTCGCCGGGGAGCTGTTTTTT
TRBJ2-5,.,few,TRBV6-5,CASSSRGRTETQYF,TGTGCCAGCAGTTCGAGGGGGAGAACGGAGACCCAGTACTTC
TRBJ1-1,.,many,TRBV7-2,CASSPQRDTEAFF,TGTGCCAGCAGCCCACAACGGGACACTGAAGCTTTCTTT
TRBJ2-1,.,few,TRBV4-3,CASSDSGDHNEQFF,TGCGCCAGCAGCGATAGCGGAGATCACAATGAGCAGTTCTTC
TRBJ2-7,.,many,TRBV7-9,CASSVDPKREESEQYF,TGTGCCAGCAGCGTGGACCCGAAAAGGGAGGAGTCCGAGCAGTACTTC
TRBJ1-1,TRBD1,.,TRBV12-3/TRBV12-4,CASSLGTGRTYMNTEAFF,TGTGCCAGCAGTTTAGGGACAGGGAGAACCTACATGAACACTGAAGCTTTCTTT
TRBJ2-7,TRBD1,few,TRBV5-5,CASSLRDSQSSYEQYF,TGTGCCAGCAGCCTACGGGACAGCCAGAGCTCCTACGAGCAGTACTTC
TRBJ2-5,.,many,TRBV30,CAWSAAATEETQYF,TGTGCCTGGAGTGCGGCAGCGACCGAAGAGACCCAGTACTTC
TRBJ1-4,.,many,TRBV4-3,CASSQGARGVGEKLFF,TGCGCCAGCAGCCAAGGAGCCCGAGGCGTTGGCGAAAAACTGTTTTTT
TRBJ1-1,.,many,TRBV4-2,CASSQVGGDGTEAFF,TGTGCCAGCAGCCAAGTTGGAGGGGACGGCACTGAAGCTTTCTTT
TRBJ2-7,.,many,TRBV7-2,CASSLGGRNLYEQYF,TGTGCCAGCAGCTTGGGAGGACGGAATTTATACGAGCAGTACTTC
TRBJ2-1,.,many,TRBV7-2,CASSSFEGYNEQFF,TGTGCCAGCAGCTCATTTGAGGGTTACAATGAGCAGTTCTTC
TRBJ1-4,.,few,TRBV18,CASSPREGKLFF,TGTGCCAGCTCACCCCGAGAAGGAAAACTGTTTTTT
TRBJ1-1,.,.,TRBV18,CASSPEGRPNTEAFF,TGTGCCAGCTCACCAGAGGGGCGGCCGAACACTGAAGCTTTCTTT
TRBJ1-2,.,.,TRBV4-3,CASSQDLTASNYGYTF,TGCGCCAGCAGCCAAGATCTTACAGCGTCTAACTATGGCTACACCTTC